This T cell receptor (beta chain) was obtained from a study of a mutant IDH1 vaccine in newly diagnosed glioma. Study summary: Patients came in for eight vaccinations, in weeks 1, 3, 5, 7, 11, 15, 19 and 23. Treated patients had a mean age of roughly 40 years and an approximately 62% male, 37.5% female split.

Produced via immunoSEQ multiplex PCR; TCRdb's table is partial and in-frame only. The sample includes around 80,000 clones, approximately 89% of them seen just once. Remarks on this clone: Its antigen is as yet unknown.

Time point specified: week 23, last vaccination. Doses of 300 ug of mutant IDH1 20-mer peptide were given with topical imiquimod. The CDR3 sequence is 14 residues long. Trimming pared 6 bases from V and 6 bases from J, leaving 17 bases between. Looked up from germline, CDR1 is LNHDA and CDR2 is SQIVND (reference sequence). The TCR was taken from a woman aged 50 to 65 with glioma. The input for sequencing was PBMCs, taken from a glioma patient whose treatment included an IDH1 peptide vaccine. The genes are TRBV19 and TRBJ1-1; D perhaps matches TRBD1 (6 bases). CDR3 sequence (DNA): TGTGCCAGTAGCAGGAACAGGGAAATCGCTGAAGCTTTCTTT. This translates into CASSRNREIAEAFF.